The TCR beta chain under discussion was sequenced for a study of control samples from healthy donors and cancer patients. From germline, CDR1 is SGHNT and CDR2 YENEEA. CDR3 length: 17 residues. The V and J ends lost 3 bases and 0 bases respectively, with 15 bases between them. Profiled with immunoSEQ multiplex PCR; TCRdb holds only in-frame clones, not every one. The sample yields about 120,000 clones, roughly 90% seen once. The chain joins TRBV11-3 to TRBJ2-4; D may be TRBD1 or TRBD2 (6 bases each). The source of this sequence is a woman aged 55 to 70 with lung cancer. The sequenced sample was PBMCs. For the CDR3, the DNA is TGTGCCAGCAGCTTTGGGGGAAGGGGGGTAGCCAAAAACATTCAGTACTTC. This sequence encodes CASSFGGRGVAKNIQYF.